These 26 T cell receptor beta chains were all obtained from the same sample, sequenced in a study of blood T cell repertoires in COVID-19 (dated by TCRdb to 2020 to 2021). Preparation of the library involved the immunoSEQ multiplex PCR assay. TCRdb carries this immuneACCESS record with in-frame sequences only. Its versions omit some clonotypes, under half of them owing to an unresolved V gene in the studies checked, with the rest unexplained. In this sample the table shows some 130,000 clones, over 60% of which occur a single time. Of the sample, 1.5% to 2% falls within the top ten clones. Sequencing used peripheral blood. The receptors derive from a woman in her 70s with acute or convalescent COVID-19.

A note on this clone: The same CDR3 arises from other DNA sequences in this sample as well. The chain employs TRBV12-3 or TRBV12-4 and TRBJ1-1; D is unclear. The CDR3 contains 13 residues. V lost 0 bases to trimming and J lost 5 bases, with 7 bases between them. The CDR3 nucleotides are TGTGCCAGCAGTTTAGCTACGGGAACTGAAGCTTTCTTT. Protein: CASSLATGTEAFF.

The chain is built from TRBV6-5 and TRBJ2-7, with 11 bases matching TRBD1. Germline V lookup: CDR1 MNHEY, CDR2 SVGAGI. CDR3 size: 15 residues. Trimming took 5 bases from V and 3 from J; bases not matched to a gene: 6. The CDR3 here is CASSLGQGAIYEQYF. CDR3 coding DNA: TGTGCCAGCAGTCTTGGACAGGGGGCGATCTACGAGCAGTACTTC.

The chain uses TRBV7-9 and TRBJ2-7, with D possibly matching TRBD2 (6 bases). This CDR3 contains 13 residues. Germline V gene lookup returns CDR1 SEHNR and CDR2 FQNEAQ (reference sequence). The V end lost 4 bases, the J end lost 6 bases, and 13 bases lay between the germline ends. CDR3 nucleotides: TGTGCCAGCAGCTGGGACTTGGGGGGCGAGCAGTACTTC. The encoded protein is CASSWDLGGEQYF.

The table lists this clone with a few counts. This rearrangement joins TRBV7-2 to TRBJ1-2; no firm D call. The CDR3 loop spans 10 amino acids. V gave up 2 bases and J gave up 8 bases, with 3 bases separating them. Germline CDR1 and CDR2: SGHTA and FQGNSA. CDR3 nucleotides: TGTGCCAGCAGCTTAATAGGCTACACCTTC. This codes for CASSLIGYTF.

The chain uses TRBV11-1 and TRBJ1-1; D is perhaps TRBD1 (5 bases). Germline CDR1 SGHAT, CDR2 FQDESV (reference sequence). Trimming left V 5 bases short and J 1 base short, with 11 bases between. The CDR3 runs 14 residues. The CDR3: CASSLQVRNTEAFF. The CDR3 coding sequence is TGTGCCAGCAGCCTACAGGTGAGGAACACTGAAGCTTTCTTT.

This clone came up a few times. The chain couples TRBV29-1 to TRBJ2-7, with a possible D match to TRBD1 (6 bases). The germline V and J ends were trimmed by 5 bases and 4 bases, with 12 bases remaining between them. This CDR3 has 12 amino acids. CDR1 is SQVTM and CDR2 is ANQGSEA in the germline V gene. CDR3 amino acids: CSVLGGQYEQYF. The DNA for the CDR3 is TGCAGCGTTCTTGGGGGCCAGTACGAGCAGTACTTC.

The rearrangement uses TRBV3-1 (or the pseudogene TRBV3-2) and TRBJ2-3; tentative D call: TRBD2 (6 bases). Germline loops: CDR1 LGHDT, CDR2 YNNKEL (reference sequence). V was cut by 2 bases and J by 9 bases, with 18 bases left in between. This CDR3 contains 15 residues. The DNA of the CDR3 is TGTGCCAGCAGCCAATATAGTCCGGGAGTATCCACGCAGTATTTT. Protein product: CASSQYSPGVSTQYF.

The chain has TRBV29-1 and TRBJ1-4; weak D call: TRBD1 (6 bases). This CDR3 is 16 amino acids long. CDR1 SQVTM and CDR2 ANQGSEA come from the germline V gene. Trimming stripped 0 bases from V and 8 bases from J, with 19 bases between. This chain's CDR3 is CSVEDRLRGANEKLFF. The CDR3 bases are TGCAGCGTTGAAGATCGATTGCGGGGGGCGAACGAAAAACTGTTTTTT.

This sequence joins TRBV11-2 and TRBJ2-2; TRBD1 agrees at 11 bases. Trimming at V came to 6 bases and at J to 5 bases, leaving 11 bases not matched to a gene. The CDR3 is made up of 17 amino acids. Germline V lookup: CDR1 SGHAT, CDR2 FQNNGV. For the CDR3, the DNA is TGTGCCAGCAGGAGGGACAGGGGGGCCTCCTTAACCGGGGAGCTGTTTTTT. It translates to CASRRDRGASLTGELFF.

The V and J genes are TRBV5-4 and TRBJ1-3; 11 positions match TRBD1. With 4 bases clipped from V and 3 bases from J, the junction kept 6 bases outside the gene matches. Per germline, CDR1 SGHNT and CDR2 YYREEE (reference sequence). The CDR3 spans 16 residues. CDR3 amino acids: CASSPGQGAVGNTIYF. The DNA for the CDR3 is TGTGCCAGCAGCCCCGGACAGGGGGCAGTTGGAAACACCATATATTTT. Complete variable domain (other parts from reference TRBV5-4 and TRBJ1-3): ETGVTQSPTHLIKTRGQQVTLRCSSQSGHNTVSWYQQALGQGPQFIFQYYREEENGRGNFPPRFSGLQFPNYSSELNVNALELDDSALYLCASSPGQGAVGNTIYFGEGSWLTVV.

The rearrangement joins TRBV23-1 to TRBJ2-1; TRBD1 aligns across 8 bases. TRBV23-1 is given ORF status, its function remaining uncertain. Germline trimming cut 3 bases from V and 1 base from J; bases unmatched to any gene: 11. The CDR3 is 18 residues long. Written as DNA, the CDR3 is TGCGCCAGCAGTCACGGGTCGACAGGGGTGGGGTCCTACAATGAGCAGTTCTTC. Its translation: CASSHGSTGVGSYNEQFF.

The chain recombines TRBV7-9 with TRBJ1-2; D is possibly TRBD1 (6 bases). The V gene lost 4 bases and the J gene lost 13 bases, with 22 bases spanning the gap. Germline CDR1 reads SEHNR; CDR2 reads FQNEAQ (reference sequence). This CDR3 is 14 amino acids long. The CDR3 loop is CASSSTGTSGPLTF. The CDR3 DNA reads as TGTGCCAGCAGCTCCACCGGGACATCCGGACCCCTCACCTTC.

V usage is TRBV5-4 and J usage is TRBJ2-5; D might be TRBD2 (7 bases). Looked up from germline, CDR1 is SGHNT and CDR2 is YYREEE (reference sequence). V was clipped by 5 bases and J by 5 bases, with 19 bases between them. The CDR3 is 15 residues long. CDR3 in DNA: TGTGCCAGCAGGGGGGCGGGAGATGGACGGGAGACCCAGTACTTC. Encoded protein: CASRGAGDGRETQYF. The variable domain in full, completed from reference TRBV5-4 and TRBJ2-5, reads ETGVTQSPTHLIKTRGQQVTLRCSSQSGHNTVSWYQQALGQGPQFIFQYYREEENGRGNFPPRFSGLQFPNYSSELNVNALELDDSALYLCASRGAGDGRETQYFGPGTRLLVL.

The sample holds a few counts of this clone. This chain connects TRBV5-8 to TRBJ2-1; 13 nucleotides align to TRBD2. The CDR3 has 17 amino acids. V was clipped by 2 bases and J by 1 base; unmatched bases: 3. Germline V gene lookup returns CDR1 SGHTS and CDR2 YDEGEE. This chain's CDR3 is CASSLGTSGASYNEQFF. DNA of the CDR3: TGTGCCAGCAGCTTAGGGACTAGCGGGGCGTCCTACAATGAGCAGTTCTTC.

The chain employs TRBV7-9 and TRBJ1-4; no clear D. The CDR3 is 15 residues long. Germline values: CDR1 SEHNR, CDR2 FQNEAQ (reference sequence). Trimming shortened V by 1 base and J by 4 bases, and 10 bases separated the two germline ends. The CDR3 nucleotides are TGTGCCAGCAGCTTAGTATCGGGTGTTAATGAAAAACTGTTTTTT. Amino acids: CASSLVSGVNEKLFF.

This clone was detected only a few times. J is TRBJ1-2 and V is TRBV7-6; TRBD1 aligns across 8 bases. Losses at the gene ends were 2 bases for V and 2 bases for J; bases not matched to a gene: 4. CDR1 and CDR2 (germline): SGHVS, FNYEAQ. The CDR3 runs to 15 residues. The CDR3 region has the DNA TGTGCCAGCAGCTTACCCCCAGGGGGCAACTATGGCTACACCTTC. This gives the protein CASSLPPGGNYGYTF.

J is TRBJ2-1 and V is TRBV9; D might be TRBD1 (6 bases). The CDR3 runs 19 residues. Germline V gives CDR1 SGDLS, CDR2 YYNGEE. V lost 0 bases, J lost 3 bases, and 22 bases lay in between. This CDR3 reads CASSVAEGVGAGVYNEQFF. CDR3 in DNA: TGTGCCAGCAGCGTAGCTGAGGGGGTGGGAGCTGGGGTCTACAATGAGCAGTTCTTC.

This clone occurred once. The rearrangement links TRBV2 to TRBJ1-5, with TRBD1 identical over 8 bases. This CDR3 region has 14 residues. Trimming took 6 bases from V and 7 from J; bases not matched to a gene: 8. The V gene's germline CDR1 is SNHLY and CDR2 FYNNEI. CDR3 amino acids: CASSPDRGRQPQHF. For the CDR3, the DNA is TGTGCCAGCAGCCCCGACAGGGGAAGACAGCCCCAGCATTTT.

The chain employs TRBV10-1 and TRBJ2-2; TRBD1 might be the D (6 bases). Germline values: CDR1 WNHNN, CDR2 SYGVQD (reference sequence). This CDR3 has 16 residues. The V end was cut by 0 bases, the J end by 0 bases, with 8 bases between. The CDR3 DNA follows: TGCGCCAGCAGTGAGTCCAGGGGCGCGAACACCGGGGAGCTGTTTTTT. Its protein is CASSESRGANTGELFF.

The chain has TRBV5-4 and TRBJ1-1; the D gene is possibly TRBD1 (6 bases). The CDR3 contains 12 residues. Deletions cut 7 bases from V and 4 bases from J, with 11 bases between. The germline V gene has CDR1 SGHNT and CDR2 YYREEE (reference sequence). The CDR3 here is CASRGGSTEAFF. CDR3 DNA sequence: TGTGCCAGCCGAGGGGGTAGCACTGAAGCTTTCTTT.

The V and J genes are TRBV28 and TRBJ1-2, with 7 bases lining up with TRBD1. Germline assignment: CDR1 MDHEN and CDR2 SYDVKM. This CDR3 is built from 13 residues. With V trimmed by 10 bases and J by 2 bases, 7 bases remained unmatched. The DNA for the CDR3 is TGTGCCACTCGGACAGGCGGAAACTATGGCTACACCTTC. Its protein is CATRTGGNYGYTF.

This chain joins TRBV19 and TRBJ2-5; maybe TRBD2 (6 bases). CDR1 is LNHDA and CDR2 is SQIVND in the germline V gene (reference sequence). V lost 4 bases to trimming and J lost 2 bases, with 14 bases between them. The CDR3 has 15 residues. CDR3 sequence (DNA): TGTGCCAGTAGTAGAACCGGGACTGGACAAGAGACCCAGTACTTC. This encodes CASSRTGTGQETQYF.

The chain combines TRBV12-2 with TRBJ2-3; the table's D call of TRBD1 was not tested on the DNA. TRBV12-2 is given as a pseudogene. The CDR3 length is 16 residues. In nucleotides, the CDR3 is TGTGCAAGTCGCTTAAAACGACAGGGCGGGACAGATACGCAGTATTTT. Translating gives CASRLKRQGGTDTQYF.

The V call is TRBV5-4, the J call TRBJ2-5; perhaps TRBD1 as D (5 bases). V lost 4 bases and J 2 bases, leaving 6 bases between the germline ends. Germline values: CDR1 SGHNT, CDR2 YYREEE (reference sequence). The CDR3 spans 12 residues. The DNA of the CDR3 is TGTGCCAGCAGCCGACAGCAAGAGACCCAGTACTTC. This translates into CASSRQQETQYF.

V gene TRBV19 combines with J gene TRBJ2-1, with 13 bases lining up with TRBD2. The CDR3 contains 18 residues. V gave up 7 bases and J gave up 2 bases; unmatched junction bases: 11. The V gene's germline CDR1 is LNHDA and CDR2 SQIVND (reference sequence). The DNA for the CDR3 is TGTGCCAGTAAGACCGGGACTAGCGGGATGTCGACCTACAATGAGCAGTTCTTC. It is translated as CASKTGTSGMSTYNEQFF.

DNA of the CDR3: TGTGCCAGCAGCTTGGGACTAGCTACTTATGAGCAGTTCTTC. This codes for CASSLGLATYEQFF. V gene TRBV7-2 combines with J gene TRBJ2-1; 9 nucleotides align to TRBD2. The CDR3 spans 14 residues. V lost 3 bases, J lost 8 bases, and 5 bases stayed unmatched. Germline CDR1 SGHTA, CDR2 FQGNSA.